Presented here are 18 T cell receptor beta chains from one specimen sequenced in a study of T cell responses to AZD1222 COVID-19 vaccine (dated by TCRdb to the early 2020s). Taken with the paper, the label for time point translates to: about 28 days (+/-7) after the second vaccine dose. Explained via the paper, the treatment or condition label denotes: meningococcal conjugate vaccine given as trial control. To prepare the library, the immunoSEQ multiplex PCR assay was applied. Not all clones reach the TCRdb copy of this immuneACCESS table, which keeps in-frame sequences only. Checked studies attribute under half of the gap to unresolved V genes and leave the rest unexplained. A total of 75,000 to 95,000 clones appear in this sample, more than 70% of them only once. About 9.1% of the sample is taken by the ten largest. The specimen was peripheral blood, collected 28 days after the second dose of the MenACWY control vaccine. Every receptor here comes from an adult who received the MenACWY meningococcal vaccine as a control.

CDR3 in DNA: TGTGCCAGCTCATTCGGTACGGGACAGGGCTACGAGCAGTACTTC. It codes for CASSFGTGQGYEQYF. This chain connects TRBV18 to TRBJ2-7; 9 bases fit TRBD1. Germline lookup yields CDR1 KGHSH and CDR2 LQKENI. Unmatched junction bases numbered 8, after V lost 5 bases and J lost 3 bases. The CDR3 is made up of 15 amino acids.

This chain connects TRBV2 to TRBJ2-2; D remains ambiguous. Germline assignment: CDR1 SNHLY and CDR2 FYNNEI. This CDR3 spans 15 amino acids. Trimming stripped 2 bases from V and 4 bases from J, with 11 bases between. The CDR3 DNA reads as TGTGCCAGCAGTGAAAGTGGGGTCAGCACCGGGGAGCTGTTTTTT. Translating gives CASSESGVSTGELFF.

This clone appeared once. The genes are TRBV12-3 or TRBV12-4 and TRBJ1-2; the D is unclear. The CDR3 is 12 residues long. Trimming stripped 1 base from V and 2 bases from J, with 2 bases between. This CDR3 is CASSLGNYGYTF. CDR3 DNA sequence: TGTGCCAGCAGTTTAGGGAACTATGGCTACACCTTC.

V gene TRBV19 combines with J gene TRBJ1-2; 8 nucleotides agree with TRBD1. Germline CDR1 reads LNHDA; CDR2 reads SQIVND (reference sequence). V shed 5 bases, J shed 3 bases, and the junction held 8 bases outside the gene matches. This CDR3 is built from 15 residues. The DNA for the CDR3 is TGTGCCAGTAGTCCGCAGGGGGCAGGAGACTATGGCTACACCTTC. This encodes CASSPQGAGDYGYTF.

The V and J genes are TRBV5-1 and TRBJ2-1; TRBD2 aligns across 16 bases. The CDR3 runs to 15 residues. The germline V gene encodes CDR1 SGHRS and CDR2 YFSETQ. Trimming at V came to 4 bases and at J to 9 bases, leaving 4 bases not matched to a gene. The CDR3 is CASSPGLAGGLEQFF. The CDR3 nucleotides are TGCGCCAGCAGCCCGGGACTAGCGGGGGGGCTTGAGCAGTTCTTC.

This sequence joins TRBV6-2 or TRBV6-3 and TRBJ2-3; D remains ambiguous. The V and J ends lost 4 bases and 2 bases respectively, with 10 bases between them. Germline values: CDR1 MNHEY, CDR2 SVGEGT. The CDR3 covers 14 residues. The CDR3 protein is CASSFVYPTDTQYF. The DNA for the CDR3 is TGTGCCAGCAGTTTCGTCTACCCCACAGATACGCAGTATTTT.

The chain joins TRBV7-2 to TRBJ1-1; D gene unclear. The V and J ends lost 0 bases and 4 bases respectively, with 9 bases between them. The CDR3 is 14 amino acids. The germline CDR1 and CDR2 sequences are SGHTA and FQGNSA. The CDR3: CASSLAILRTEAFF. CDR3 bases: TGTGCCAGCAGCTTAGCCATTTTACGCACTGAAGCTTTCTTT.

This rearrangement joins TRBV4-2 to TRBJ2-1, with D possibly TRBD1 on 5 matching bases. With 1 base removed from V and 8 bases from J, the gap between germline ends came to 15 bases. This CDR3 contains 15 residues. Germline lookup yields CDR1 LGHNA and CDR2 YNFKEQ. In DNA form, the CDR3 reads TGTGCCAGCAGCCAAGGGGCAGGGCGATCCCATGAGCAGTTCTTC. Its translation is CASSQGAGRSHEQFF.

V usage is TRBV2 and J usage is TRBJ1-6, with a weak D call TRBD1 (5 bases). The CDR3 is made up of 14 amino acids. V gave up 4 bases and J gave up 9 bases, with 13 bases separating them. CDR1 SNHLY and CDR2 FYNNEI come from the germline V gene. The CDR3 coding sequence is TGTGCCAGCAGTGTGGGGCCAGGGATTTCACCCCTCCACTTT. Its translation: CASSVGPGISPLHF.

This chain connects TRBV13 to TRBJ1-2; 7 bases are a match to TRBD1. This CDR3 contains 15 residues. V gave up 5 bases and J gave up 2 bases; unmatched junction bases: 8. Germline V lookup: CDR1 PRHDT, CDR2 FYEKMQ (reference sequence). DNA for the CDR3: TGTGCCAGCAGCGGCCGGGACAGAAGGAACTATGGCTACACCTTC. It translates to CASSGRDRRNYGYTF.

This chain uses TRBV27 with TRBJ1-5, with D unclear. Per germline, CDR1 MNHEY and CDR2 SMNVEV (reference sequence). Trimming removed 4 bases from V and 0 bases from J, with 7 bases in between. The CDR3 is made up of 14 amino acids. Written as DNA, the CDR3 is TGTGCCAGCAGTTCGGTAAATAGCAATCAGCCCCAGCATTTT. Protein product: CASSSVNSNQPQHF.

The chain is built from TRBV7-9 and TRBJ1-6; D remains ambiguous. Germline V gives CDR1 SEHNR, CDR2 FQNEAQ (reference sequence). The CDR3 is 13 residues long. V lost 5 bases to trimming and J lost 2 bases, with 4 bases between them. The CDR3 loop reads CASSEAYNSPLHF. CDR3 bases: TGTGCCAGCAGCGAAGCCTATAATTCACCCCTCCACTTT.

This clone was counted once. The genes are TRBV2 and TRBJ2-3, with 10 bases fitting TRBD2. Looked up from germline, CDR1 is SNHLY and CDR2 is FYNNEI. Germline trimming cut 4 bases from V and 3 bases from J; bases unmatched to any gene: 7. The CDR3 totals 16 residues. This CDR3 is CASSGLGTSATDTQYF. In nucleotides, the CDR3 is TGTGCCAGCAGTGGATTAGGGACTAGCGCTACAGATACGCAGTATTTT. The variable domain in full, with the rest retrieved from reference TRBV2 and TRBJ2-3, is EPEVTQTPSHQVTQMGQEVILRCVPISNHLYFYWYRQILGQKVEFLVSFYNNEISEKSEIFDDQFSVERPDGSNFTLKIRSTKLEDSAMYFCASSGLGTSATDTQYFGPGTRLTVL.

The rearrangement uses TRBV18 and TRBJ1-6; D unclear. The CDR3 runs to 15 residues. Trimming took off 6 bases at V and 5 bases at J, with 14 bases between the two ends. In germline, CDR1 is KGHSH, CDR2 LQKENI. The chain's CDR3 is CASSPNGRNNSPLHF. In nucleotides, the CDR3 is TGTGCCAGCTCGCCGAATGGACGGAATAATTCACCCCTCCACTTT.

This chain's CDR3 is CASSRRLAGGPGTQYF. CDR3 nucleotides: TGTGCCAGCAGCCGAAGACTAGCGGGGGGGCCTGGTACGCAGTATTTT. The chain uses TRBV6-2 or TRBV6-3 and TRBJ2-3; 14 bases align to TRBD2. The V gene end was trimmed by 6 bases and the J gene end by 8 bases; junction bases not matched to a gene: 10. The CDR3 sequence is 16 residues long. Germline V gene sequence: CDR1 MNHEY, CDR2 SVGEGT.

The chain employs TRBV9 and TRBJ2-7, with 10 nucleotides matching TRBD1. CDR3 length: 17 residues. The ends lost 0 bases at V and 4 bases at J; junction bases unmatched: 10. CDR1 is SGDLS and CDR2 is YYNGEE in the germline V gene. CDR3 in DNA: TGTGCCAGCAGCGTAGGTTTGGACAGGGGGATCGGGTACGAGCAGTACTTC. This codes for CASSVGLDRGIGYEQYF.

The genes are TRBV6-2 or TRBV6-3 and TRBJ2-2, with 8 bases aligning to TRBD2. The CDR3 is 17 amino acids. Losses at the gene ends were 3 bases for V and 5 bases for J; bases not matched to a gene: 11. The germline gives CDR1 MNHEY, CDR2 SVGEGT. This CDR3 is CASSYPSGGPGTGELFF. The CDR3 DNA is TGTGCCAGCAGTTATCCCAGCGGGGGCCCCGGAACCGGGGAGCTGTTTTTT.

DNA for the CDR3: TGTGCCAGCAGGACTTCCTGGGGCCCCGGGTTGACTGAAGCTTTCTTT. This encodes CASRTSWGPGLTEAFF. This chain connects TRBV25-1 to TRBJ1-1; the D gene is possibly TRBD1 (5 bases). In germline, CDR1 is MGHDK, CDR2 SYGVNS. V was pared by 6 bases and J by 5 bases, with 22 bases between. The CDR3 sequence is 16 residues long. Full variable domain (remainder filled in from reference TRBV25-1 and TRBJ1-1): EADIYQTPRYLVIGTGKKITLECSQTMGHDKMYWYQQDPGMELHLIHYSYGVNSTEKGDLSSESTVSRIRTEHFPLTLESARPSHTSQYLCASRTSWGPGLTEAFFGQGTRLTVV.